This T cell receptor beta chain is from a study of long-term antiretroviral therapy in people with HIV. This CDR3 comprises 14 residues. CDR1 and CDR2 (germline): SGHRS, YFSETQ. The V end was cut by 4 bases, the J end by 2 bases, with 10 bases between. immunoSEQ v3.0 was run at survey level. TCRdb keeps only in-frame clones here, not all; method: immunoSEQ multiplex PCR. The profile shows fewer than 35,000 clones, roughly 85% of them singletons. The starting material was unsorted PBMCs, obtained 3.3 years after starting antiretroviral therapy. This receptor was taken from a man aged 18 to 35 with HIV. The chain joins TRBV5-1 to TRBJ2-1; perhaps TRBD1 as D (6 bases). The DNA of the CDR3 is TGCGCCAGCAGCCCGGCAGGGGCCTACAATGAGCAGTTCTTC. Amino acids: CASSPAGAYNEQFF. The full variable domain, rest sourced from reference TRBV5-1 and TRBJ2-1, is KAGVTQTPRYLIKTRGQQVTLSCSPISGHRSVSWYQQTPGQGLQFLFEYFSETQRNKGNFPGRFSGRQFSNSRSEMNVSTLELGDSALYLCASSPAGAYNEQFFGPGTRLTVL.